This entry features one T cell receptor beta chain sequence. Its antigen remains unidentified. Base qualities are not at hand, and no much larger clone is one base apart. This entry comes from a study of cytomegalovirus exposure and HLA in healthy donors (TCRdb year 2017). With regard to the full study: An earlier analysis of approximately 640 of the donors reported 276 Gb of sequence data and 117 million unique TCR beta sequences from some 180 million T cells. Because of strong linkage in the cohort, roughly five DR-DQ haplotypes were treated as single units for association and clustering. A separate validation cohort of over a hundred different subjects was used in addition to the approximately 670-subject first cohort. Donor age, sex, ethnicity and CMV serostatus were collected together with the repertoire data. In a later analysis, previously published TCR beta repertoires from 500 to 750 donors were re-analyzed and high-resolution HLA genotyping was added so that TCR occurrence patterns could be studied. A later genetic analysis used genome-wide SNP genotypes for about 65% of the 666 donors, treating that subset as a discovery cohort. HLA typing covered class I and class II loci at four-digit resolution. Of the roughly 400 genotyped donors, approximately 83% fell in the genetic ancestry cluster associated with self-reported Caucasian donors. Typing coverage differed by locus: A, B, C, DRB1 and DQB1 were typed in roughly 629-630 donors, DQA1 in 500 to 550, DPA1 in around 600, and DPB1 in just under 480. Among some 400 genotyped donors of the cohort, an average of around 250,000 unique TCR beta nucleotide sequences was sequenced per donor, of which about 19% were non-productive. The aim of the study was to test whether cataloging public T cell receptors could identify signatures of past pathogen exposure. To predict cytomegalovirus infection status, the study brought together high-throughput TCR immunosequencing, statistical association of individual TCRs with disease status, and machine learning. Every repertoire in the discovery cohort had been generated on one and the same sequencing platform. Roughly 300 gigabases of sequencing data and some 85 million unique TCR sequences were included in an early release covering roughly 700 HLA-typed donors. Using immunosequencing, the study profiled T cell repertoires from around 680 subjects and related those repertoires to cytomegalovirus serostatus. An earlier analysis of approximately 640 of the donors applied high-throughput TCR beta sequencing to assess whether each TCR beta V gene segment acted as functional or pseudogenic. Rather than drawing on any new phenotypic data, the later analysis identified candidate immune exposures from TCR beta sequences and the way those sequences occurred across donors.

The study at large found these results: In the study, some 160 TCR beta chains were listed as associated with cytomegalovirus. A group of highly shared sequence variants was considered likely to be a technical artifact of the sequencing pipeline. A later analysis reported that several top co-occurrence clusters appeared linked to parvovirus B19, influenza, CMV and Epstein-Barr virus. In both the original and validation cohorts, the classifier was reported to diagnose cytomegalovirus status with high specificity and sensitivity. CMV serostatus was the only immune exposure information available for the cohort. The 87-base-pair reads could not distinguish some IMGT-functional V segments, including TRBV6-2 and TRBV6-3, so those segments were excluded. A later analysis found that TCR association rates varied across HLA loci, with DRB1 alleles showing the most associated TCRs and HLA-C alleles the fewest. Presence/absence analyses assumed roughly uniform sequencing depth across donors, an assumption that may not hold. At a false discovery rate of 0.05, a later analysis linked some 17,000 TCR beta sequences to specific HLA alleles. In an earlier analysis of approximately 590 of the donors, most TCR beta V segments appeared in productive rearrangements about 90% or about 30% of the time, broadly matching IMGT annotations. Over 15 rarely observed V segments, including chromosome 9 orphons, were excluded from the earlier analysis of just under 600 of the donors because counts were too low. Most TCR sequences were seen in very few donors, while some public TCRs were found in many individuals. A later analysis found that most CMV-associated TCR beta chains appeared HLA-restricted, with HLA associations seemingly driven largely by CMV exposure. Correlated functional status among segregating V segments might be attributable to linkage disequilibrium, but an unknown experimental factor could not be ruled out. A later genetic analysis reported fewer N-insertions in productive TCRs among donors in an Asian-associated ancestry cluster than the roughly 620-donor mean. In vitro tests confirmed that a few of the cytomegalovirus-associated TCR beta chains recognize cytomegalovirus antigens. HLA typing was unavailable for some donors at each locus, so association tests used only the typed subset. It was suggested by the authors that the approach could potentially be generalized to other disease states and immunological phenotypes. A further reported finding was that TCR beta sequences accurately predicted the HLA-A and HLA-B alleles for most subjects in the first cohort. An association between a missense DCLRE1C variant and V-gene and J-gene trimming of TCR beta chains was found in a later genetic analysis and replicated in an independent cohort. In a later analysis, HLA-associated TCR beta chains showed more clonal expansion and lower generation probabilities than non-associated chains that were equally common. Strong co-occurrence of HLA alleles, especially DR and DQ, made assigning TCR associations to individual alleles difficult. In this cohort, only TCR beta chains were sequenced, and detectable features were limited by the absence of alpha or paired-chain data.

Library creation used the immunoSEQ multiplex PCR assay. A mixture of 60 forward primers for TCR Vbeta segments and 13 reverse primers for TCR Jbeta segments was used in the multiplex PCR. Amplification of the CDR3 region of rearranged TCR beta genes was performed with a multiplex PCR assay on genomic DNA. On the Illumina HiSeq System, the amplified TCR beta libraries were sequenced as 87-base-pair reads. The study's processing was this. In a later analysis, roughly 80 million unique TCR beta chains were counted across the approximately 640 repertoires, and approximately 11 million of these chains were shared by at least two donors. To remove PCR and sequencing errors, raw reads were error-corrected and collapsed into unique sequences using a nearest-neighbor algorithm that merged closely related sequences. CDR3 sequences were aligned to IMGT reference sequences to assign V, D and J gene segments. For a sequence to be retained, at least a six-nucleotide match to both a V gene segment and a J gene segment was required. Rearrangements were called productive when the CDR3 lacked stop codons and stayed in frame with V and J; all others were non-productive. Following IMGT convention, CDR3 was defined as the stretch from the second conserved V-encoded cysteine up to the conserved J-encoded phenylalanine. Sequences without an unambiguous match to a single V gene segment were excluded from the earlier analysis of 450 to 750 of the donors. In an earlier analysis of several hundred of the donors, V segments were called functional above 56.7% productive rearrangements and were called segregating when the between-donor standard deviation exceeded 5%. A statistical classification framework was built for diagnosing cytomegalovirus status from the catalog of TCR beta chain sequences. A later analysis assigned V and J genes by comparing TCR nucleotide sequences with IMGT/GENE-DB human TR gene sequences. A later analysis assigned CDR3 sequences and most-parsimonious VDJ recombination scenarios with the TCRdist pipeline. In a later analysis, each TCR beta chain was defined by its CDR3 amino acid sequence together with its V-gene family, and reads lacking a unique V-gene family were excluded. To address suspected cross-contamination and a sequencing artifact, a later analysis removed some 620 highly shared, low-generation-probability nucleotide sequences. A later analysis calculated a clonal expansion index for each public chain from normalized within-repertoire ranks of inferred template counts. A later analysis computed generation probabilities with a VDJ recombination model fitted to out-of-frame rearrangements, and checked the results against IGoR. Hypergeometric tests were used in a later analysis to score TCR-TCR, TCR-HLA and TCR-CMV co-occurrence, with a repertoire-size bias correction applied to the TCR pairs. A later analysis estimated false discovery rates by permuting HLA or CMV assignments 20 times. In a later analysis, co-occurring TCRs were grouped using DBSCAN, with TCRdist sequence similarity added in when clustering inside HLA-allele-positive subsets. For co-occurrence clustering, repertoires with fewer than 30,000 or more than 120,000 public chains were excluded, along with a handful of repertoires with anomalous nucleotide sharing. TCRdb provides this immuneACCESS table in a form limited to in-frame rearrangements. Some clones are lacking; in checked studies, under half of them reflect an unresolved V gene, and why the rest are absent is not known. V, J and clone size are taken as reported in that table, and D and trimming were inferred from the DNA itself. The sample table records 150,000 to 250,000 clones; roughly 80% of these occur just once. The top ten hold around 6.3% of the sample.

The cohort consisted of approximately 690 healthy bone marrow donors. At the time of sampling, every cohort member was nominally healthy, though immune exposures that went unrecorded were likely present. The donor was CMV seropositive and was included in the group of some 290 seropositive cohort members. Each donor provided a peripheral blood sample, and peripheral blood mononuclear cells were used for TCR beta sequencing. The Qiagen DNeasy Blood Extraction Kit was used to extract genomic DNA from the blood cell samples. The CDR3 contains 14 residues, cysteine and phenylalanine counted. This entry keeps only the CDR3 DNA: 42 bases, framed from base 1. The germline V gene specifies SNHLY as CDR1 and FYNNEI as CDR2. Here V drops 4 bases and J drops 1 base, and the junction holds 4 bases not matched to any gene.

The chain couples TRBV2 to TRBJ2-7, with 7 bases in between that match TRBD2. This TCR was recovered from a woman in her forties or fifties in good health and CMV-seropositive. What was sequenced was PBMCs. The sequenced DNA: TGTGCCAGCAGTGCGGGGGGAGGGTCCTACGAGCAGTACTTC. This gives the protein CASSAGGGSYEQYF.